This T cell receptor (beta chain) was retrieved from a study of Graves' ophthalmopathy and Graves' hyperthyroidism. CDR3 size: 12 residues. V trimming: 3 bases; J trimming: 10 bases; junction bases outside the gene matches: 6. From germline, CDR1 is SGHDT and CDR2 YYEEEE. General study results and limits: In separating ophthalmopathy from stable hyperthyroidism, a 13-signature model achieved 85% to 90% sensitivity and about 80% specificity.

The sample holds many counts of this clonotype. What it recognizes is unknown. TCR beta CDR3 amplification used RNA transcripts. RT-PCR was first run with HTBI primers, then multiplex PCR in a second round. TCRdb passed the multiplex PCR reads through MiXCR, listing each CDR3 protein once. The sample carries approximately 1.2 million distinct CDR3 sequences, about 36% recorded once. Enrolled hyperthyroidism patients had a new diagnosis, a duration under 2 months, and an age of 18 to 65. The authors diagnosed from clinical symptoms, serum thyroxine, TRAb, thyroid ultrasound and orbital computed tomography.

This rearrangement joins TRBV5-6 to TRBJ1-1; 7 positions agree with TRBD1. Sequencing was performed on peripheral blood or thyroid tissue (not recorded which). The sequence came from an adult man with Graves' hyperthyroidism. The CDR3 spells CASSSGGPGAFF. CDR3 nucleotides: TGTGCCAGCAGCTCAGGGGGGCCTGGAGCTTTCTTT.